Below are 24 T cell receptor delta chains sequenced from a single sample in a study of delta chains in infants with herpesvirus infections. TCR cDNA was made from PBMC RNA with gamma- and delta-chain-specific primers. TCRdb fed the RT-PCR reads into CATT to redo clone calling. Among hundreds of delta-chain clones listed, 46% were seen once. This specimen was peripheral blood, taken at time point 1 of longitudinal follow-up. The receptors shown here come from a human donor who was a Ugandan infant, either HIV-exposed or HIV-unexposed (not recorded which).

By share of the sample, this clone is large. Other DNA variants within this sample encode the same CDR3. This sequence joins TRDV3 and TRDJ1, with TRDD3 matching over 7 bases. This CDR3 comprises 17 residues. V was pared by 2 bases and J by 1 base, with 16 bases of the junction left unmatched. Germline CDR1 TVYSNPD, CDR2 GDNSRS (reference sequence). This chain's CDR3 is CAFAFGAAGGRTDKLIF. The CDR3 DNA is TGTGCCTTTGCGTTCGGAGCTGCTGGGGGCCGCACCGATAAACTCATCTTT.

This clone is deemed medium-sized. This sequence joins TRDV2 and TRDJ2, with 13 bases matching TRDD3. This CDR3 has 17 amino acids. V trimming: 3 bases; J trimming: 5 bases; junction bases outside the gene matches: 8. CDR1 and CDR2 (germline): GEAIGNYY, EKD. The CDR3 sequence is CACDVLGDTEGTAQLFF. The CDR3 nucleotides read TGTGCCTGTGACGTACTGGGGGATACGGAGGGAACAGCACAACTCTTCTTT.

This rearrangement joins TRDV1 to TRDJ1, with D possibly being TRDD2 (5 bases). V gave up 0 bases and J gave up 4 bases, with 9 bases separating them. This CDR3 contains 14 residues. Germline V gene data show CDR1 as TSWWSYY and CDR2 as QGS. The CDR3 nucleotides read TGTGCTCTTGGGGAACTATTATCCTACGATAAACTCATCTTT. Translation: CALGELLSYDKLIF.

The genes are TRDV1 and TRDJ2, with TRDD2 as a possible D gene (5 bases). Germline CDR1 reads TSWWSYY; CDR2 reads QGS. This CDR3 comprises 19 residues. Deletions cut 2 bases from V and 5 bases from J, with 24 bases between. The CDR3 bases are TGTGCTCTTGGGGAATCCGTGACCTACCACGGGAGAGACACAGCACAACTCTTCTTT. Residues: CALGESVTYHGRDTAQLFF.

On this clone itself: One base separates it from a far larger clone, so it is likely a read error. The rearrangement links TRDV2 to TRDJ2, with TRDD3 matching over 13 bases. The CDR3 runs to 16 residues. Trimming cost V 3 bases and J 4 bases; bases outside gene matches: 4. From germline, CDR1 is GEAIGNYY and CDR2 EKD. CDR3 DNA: TGTGCCTGTGACCCACTGGGGGATACGGAGACAGCACAACTCTTCTTT. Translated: CACDPLGDTETAQLFF.

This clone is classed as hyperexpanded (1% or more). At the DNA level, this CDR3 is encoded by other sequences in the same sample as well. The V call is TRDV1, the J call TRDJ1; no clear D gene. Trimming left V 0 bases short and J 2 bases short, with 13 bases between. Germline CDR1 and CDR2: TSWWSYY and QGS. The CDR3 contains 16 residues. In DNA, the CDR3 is TGTGCTCTTGGGGAACTGACGATTGCTGCTACCGATAAACTCATCTTT. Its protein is CALGELTIAATDKLIF.

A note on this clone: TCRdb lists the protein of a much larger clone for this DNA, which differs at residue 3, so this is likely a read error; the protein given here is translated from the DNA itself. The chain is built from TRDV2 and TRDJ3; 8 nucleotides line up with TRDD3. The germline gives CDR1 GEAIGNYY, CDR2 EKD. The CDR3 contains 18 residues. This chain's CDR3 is CARDSTGGSSWDTRQMFF. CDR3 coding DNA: TGTGCCCGTGATTCTACTGGGGGGTCCTCCTGGGACACCCGACAGATGTTTTTC.

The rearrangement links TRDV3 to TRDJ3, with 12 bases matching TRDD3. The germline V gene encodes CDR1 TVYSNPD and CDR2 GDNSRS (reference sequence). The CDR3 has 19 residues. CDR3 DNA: TGTGCTTCAGGAGGCCTTCCTAAGTACTGGGGGATACCGGACCGACAGATGTTTTTC. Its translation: CASGGLPKYWGIPDRQMFF.

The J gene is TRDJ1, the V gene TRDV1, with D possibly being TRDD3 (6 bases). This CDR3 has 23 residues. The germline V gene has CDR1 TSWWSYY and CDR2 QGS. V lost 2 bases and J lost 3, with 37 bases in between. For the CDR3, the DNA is TGTGCTCTTGGGGAAAAGGCGGGCTCCAACACGCTGGGGTTTATAAAGACCCCCGATAAACTCATCTTT. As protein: CALGEKAGSNTLGFIKTPDKLIF.

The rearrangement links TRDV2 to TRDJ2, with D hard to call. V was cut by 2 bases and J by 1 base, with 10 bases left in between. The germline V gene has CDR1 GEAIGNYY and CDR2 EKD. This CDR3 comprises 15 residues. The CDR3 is CACDIPRDLTAQLFF. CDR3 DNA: TGTGCCTGTGACATACCGAGGGATTTGACAGCACAACTCTTCTTT.

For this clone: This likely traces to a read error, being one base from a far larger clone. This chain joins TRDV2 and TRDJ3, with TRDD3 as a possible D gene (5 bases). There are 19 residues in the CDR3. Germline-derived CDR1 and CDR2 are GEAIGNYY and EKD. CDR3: CACDTVGPSHPWDTQQMFF. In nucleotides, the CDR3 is TGTGCCTGTGACACTGTGGGGCCCTCCCATCCCTGGGACACCCAACAGATGTTTTTC.

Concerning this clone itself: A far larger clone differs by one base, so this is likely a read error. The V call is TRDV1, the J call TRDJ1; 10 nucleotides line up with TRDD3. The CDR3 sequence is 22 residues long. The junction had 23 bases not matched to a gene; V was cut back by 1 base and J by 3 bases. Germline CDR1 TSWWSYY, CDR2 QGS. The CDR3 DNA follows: TGTGCTCTTGGGGAACCAAGAGCTTTCCTACACTACACTGGGGGATCATCCGATAAACTCATCTTT. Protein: CALGEPRAFLHYTGGSSDKLIF.

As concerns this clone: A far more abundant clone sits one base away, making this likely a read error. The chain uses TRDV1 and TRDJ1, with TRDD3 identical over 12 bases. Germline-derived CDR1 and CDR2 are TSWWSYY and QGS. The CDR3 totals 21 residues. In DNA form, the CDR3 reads TGTGCTCTTGGGGAATGGAGCCTAAACTGGGGGATACCTTTAGTACCCGATAAACGCATCTTT. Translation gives CALGEWSLNWGIPLVPDKRIF.

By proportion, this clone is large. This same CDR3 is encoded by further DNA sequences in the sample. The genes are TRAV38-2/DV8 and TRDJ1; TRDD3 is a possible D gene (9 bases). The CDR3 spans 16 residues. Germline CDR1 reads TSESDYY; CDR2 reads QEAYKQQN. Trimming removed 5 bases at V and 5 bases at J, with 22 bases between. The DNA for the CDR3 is TGTGCTTATAGATGCTTCCTACGGGGGGATACAGATAAACTCATCTTT. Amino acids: CAYRCFLRGDTDKLIF.

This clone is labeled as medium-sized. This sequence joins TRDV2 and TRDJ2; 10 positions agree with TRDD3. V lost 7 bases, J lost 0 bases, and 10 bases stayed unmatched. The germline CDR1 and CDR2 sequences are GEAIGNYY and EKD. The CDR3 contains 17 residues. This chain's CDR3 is CACDLLGDPALTAQLFF. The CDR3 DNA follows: TGTGCCTGCGATTTACTGGGGGATCCCGCTTTGACAGCACAACTCTTCTTT.

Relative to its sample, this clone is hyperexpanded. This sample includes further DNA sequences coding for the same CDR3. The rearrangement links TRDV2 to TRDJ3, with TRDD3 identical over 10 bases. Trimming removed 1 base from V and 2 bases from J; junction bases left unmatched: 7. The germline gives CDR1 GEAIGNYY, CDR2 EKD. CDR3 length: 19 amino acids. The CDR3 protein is CACDTLGDKVTWDTRQMFF. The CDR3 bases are TGTGCCTGTGACACGCTGGGGGATAAAGTAACCTGGGACACCCGACAGATGTTTTTC.

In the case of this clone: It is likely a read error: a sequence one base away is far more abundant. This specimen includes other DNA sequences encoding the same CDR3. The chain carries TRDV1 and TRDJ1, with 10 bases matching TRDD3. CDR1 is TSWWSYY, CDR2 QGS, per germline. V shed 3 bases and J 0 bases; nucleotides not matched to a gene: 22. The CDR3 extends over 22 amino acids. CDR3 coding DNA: TGTGCTCTTGGGGAGGGAAGGCCTTCCCCCTACTGGGGGATTCATAACACCGATAAACTCATCTTT. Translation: CALGEGRPSPYWGIHNTDKLIF.

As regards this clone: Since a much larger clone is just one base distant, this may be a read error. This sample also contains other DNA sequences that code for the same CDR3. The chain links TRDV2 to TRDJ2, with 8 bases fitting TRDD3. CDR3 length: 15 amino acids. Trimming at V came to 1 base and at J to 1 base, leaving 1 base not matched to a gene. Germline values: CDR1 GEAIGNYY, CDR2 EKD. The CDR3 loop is CACDTLGDLTAQLFF. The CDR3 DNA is TGTGCCTGTGACACGCTGGGGGATTTGACAGCACAACTCTTCTTT.

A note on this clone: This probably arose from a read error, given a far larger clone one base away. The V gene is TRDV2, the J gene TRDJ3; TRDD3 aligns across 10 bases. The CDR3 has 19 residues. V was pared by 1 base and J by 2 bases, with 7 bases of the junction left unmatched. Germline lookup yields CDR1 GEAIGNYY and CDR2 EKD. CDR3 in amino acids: CACDTLGDKVPWDTRQMFF. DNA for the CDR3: TGTGCCTGTGACACGCTGGGGGATAAAGTACCCTGGGACACCCGACAGATGTTTTTC.

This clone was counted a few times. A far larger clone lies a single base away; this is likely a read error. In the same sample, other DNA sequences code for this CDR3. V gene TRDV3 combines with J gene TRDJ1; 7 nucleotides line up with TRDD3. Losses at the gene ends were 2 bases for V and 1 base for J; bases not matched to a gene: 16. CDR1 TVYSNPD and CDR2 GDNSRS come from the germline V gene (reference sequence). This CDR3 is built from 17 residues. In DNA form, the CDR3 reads TGTGCCTTTGCGTTCGGAGCTGCTGGGGGTCGCACCGATAAACTCATCTTT. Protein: CAFAFGAAGGRTDKLIF.

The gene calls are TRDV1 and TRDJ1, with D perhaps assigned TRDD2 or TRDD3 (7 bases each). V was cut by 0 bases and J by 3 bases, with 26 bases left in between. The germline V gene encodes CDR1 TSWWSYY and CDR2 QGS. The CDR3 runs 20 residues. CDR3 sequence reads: CALGELGLPILLGPPDKLIF. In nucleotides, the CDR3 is TGTGCTCTTGGGGAACTAGGGCTTCCTATATTACTGGGGCCCCCCGATAAACTCATCTTT.

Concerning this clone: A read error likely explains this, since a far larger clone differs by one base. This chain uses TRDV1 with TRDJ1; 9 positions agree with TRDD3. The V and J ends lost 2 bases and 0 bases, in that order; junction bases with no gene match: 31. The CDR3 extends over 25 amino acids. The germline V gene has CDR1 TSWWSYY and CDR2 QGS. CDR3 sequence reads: CALGERSDRSYMPSYWGRDTDKLIF. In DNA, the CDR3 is TGTGCTCTTGGGGAAAGGTCGGACCGTAGTTACATGCCCTCTTACTGGGGGAGAGACACCGATAAACTCATCTTT.

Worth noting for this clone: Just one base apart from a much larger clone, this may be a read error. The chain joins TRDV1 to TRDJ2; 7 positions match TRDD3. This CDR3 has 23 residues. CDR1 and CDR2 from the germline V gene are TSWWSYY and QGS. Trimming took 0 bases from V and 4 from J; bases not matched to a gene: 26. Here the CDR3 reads CALGELRIPTIRLGGDSTAQLFF. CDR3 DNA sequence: TGTGCTCTTGGGGAACTAAGGATTCCGACCATACGTCTGGGGGGTGATTCGACAGCACAACTCTTCTTT.

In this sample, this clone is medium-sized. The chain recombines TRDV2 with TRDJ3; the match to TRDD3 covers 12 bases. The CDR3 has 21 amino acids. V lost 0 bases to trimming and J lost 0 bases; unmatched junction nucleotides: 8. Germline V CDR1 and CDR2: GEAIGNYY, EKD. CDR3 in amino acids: CACDTVQLGDTSSWDTRQMFF. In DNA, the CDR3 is TGTGCCTGTGACACCGTCCAACTGGGGGATACTAGCTCCTGGGACACCCGACAGATGTTTTTC.